The 2 T cell receptor beta chains below all came from one sample that was sequenced in a study of early T cells in non-severe SARS-CoV-2 infection. TCRdb passed the 5' RACE reads through MiXCR, listing each CDR3 protein once. Of about 48,000 distinct CDR3 sequences listed, approximately 6% are singletons. The specimen comprised whole blood, sampled at baseline. These receptors all come from an adult who was a healthcare worker with PCR-confirmed SARS-CoV-2 infection or an uninfected control (not recorded which).

With regard to this clonotype: A much larger clone differs from this one at a single base, so this may be a read error. The chain uses TRBV14 and TRBJ2-1, with D hard to call. This CDR3 spans 12 amino acids. Trimming removed 4 bases at V and 9 bases at J, with 10 bases between. Germline CDR1 reads SGHDN; CDR2 reads FVKESK. The CDR3 coding sequence is TGTGCCAGCAGCCCGTGGCCCGGTGAGCAGTTCTTC. It translates to CASSPWPGEQFF. Drawing the rest from reference TRBV14 and TRBJ2-1, the complete variable domain is EAGVTQFPSHSVIEKGQTVTLRCDPISGHDNLYWYRRVMGKEIKFLLHFVKESKQDESGMPNNRFLAERTGGTYSTLKVQPAELEDSGVYFCASSPWPGEQFFGPGTRLTVL.

This chain uses TRBV24-1 with TRBJ2-3, with D possibly being TRBD1 (6 bases). Trimming took 3 bases from V and 2 from J, leaving 14 bases between them. The germline V gene has CDR1 KGHDR and CDR2 SFDVKD. This CDR3 has 16 amino acids. The CDR3 loop is CATSDPQGHSTDTQYF. CDR3 DNA sequence: TGTGCCACCAGTGATCCCCAGGGACACTCCACAGATACGCAGTATTTT.